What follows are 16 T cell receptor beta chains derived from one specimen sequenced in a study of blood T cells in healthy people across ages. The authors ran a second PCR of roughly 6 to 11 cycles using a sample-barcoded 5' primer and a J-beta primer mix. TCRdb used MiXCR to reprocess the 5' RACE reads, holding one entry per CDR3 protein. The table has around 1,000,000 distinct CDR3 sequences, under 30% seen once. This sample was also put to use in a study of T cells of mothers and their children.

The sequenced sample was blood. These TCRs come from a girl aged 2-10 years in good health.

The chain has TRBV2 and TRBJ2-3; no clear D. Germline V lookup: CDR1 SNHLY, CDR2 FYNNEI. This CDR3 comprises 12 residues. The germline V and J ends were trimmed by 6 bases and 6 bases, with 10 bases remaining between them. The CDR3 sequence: CASSQMGDTQYF. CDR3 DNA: TGTGCCAGCAGCCAGATGGGGGATACGCAGTATTTT.

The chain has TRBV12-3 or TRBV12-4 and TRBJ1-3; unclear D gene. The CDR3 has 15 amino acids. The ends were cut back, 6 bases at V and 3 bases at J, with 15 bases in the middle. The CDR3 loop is CASRRGTSGGNTIYF. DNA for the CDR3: TGTGCCAGCAGACGAGGAACTTCAGGTGGAAACACCATATATTTT.

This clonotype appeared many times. The CDR3 nucleotides are TGTGCCAGCAGTTTACCCTACAATGAGCAGTTCTTC. Encoded protein: CASSLPYNEQFF. J is TRBJ2-1 and V is TRBV12-3 or TRBV12-4; D call uncertain. CDR3 length: 12 amino acids. Trimming took off 2 bases at V and 2 bases at J, with 1 base between the two ends.

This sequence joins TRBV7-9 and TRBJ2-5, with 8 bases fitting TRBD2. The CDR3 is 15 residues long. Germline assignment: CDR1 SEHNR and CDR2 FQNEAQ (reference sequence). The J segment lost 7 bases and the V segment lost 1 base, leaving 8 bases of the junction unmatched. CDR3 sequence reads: CASSLEEAGDWTQYF. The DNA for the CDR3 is TGTGCCAGCAGCTTAGAAGAAGCGGGGGATTGGACCCAGTACTTC.

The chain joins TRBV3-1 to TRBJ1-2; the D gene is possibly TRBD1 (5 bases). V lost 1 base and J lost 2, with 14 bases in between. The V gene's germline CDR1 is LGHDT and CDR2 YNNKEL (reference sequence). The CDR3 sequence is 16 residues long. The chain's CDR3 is CASSQVGGAVNYGYTF. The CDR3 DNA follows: TGTGCCAGCAGCCAAGTGGGAGGGGCAGTAAACTATGGCTACACCTTC.

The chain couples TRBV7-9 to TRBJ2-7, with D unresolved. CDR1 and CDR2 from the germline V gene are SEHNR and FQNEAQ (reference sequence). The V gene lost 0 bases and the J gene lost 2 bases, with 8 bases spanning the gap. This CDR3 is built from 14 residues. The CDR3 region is CASSLAVIPYEQYF. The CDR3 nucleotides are TGTGCCAGCAGCTTAGCGGTCATTCCCTACGAGCAGTACTTC.

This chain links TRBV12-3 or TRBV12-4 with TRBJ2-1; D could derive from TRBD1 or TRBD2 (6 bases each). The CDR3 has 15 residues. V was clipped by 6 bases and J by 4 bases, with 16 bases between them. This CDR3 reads CASSLGGPPYNEQFF. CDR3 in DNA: TGTGCCAGCAGCCTAGGGGGGCCACCATACAATGAGCAGTTCTTC.

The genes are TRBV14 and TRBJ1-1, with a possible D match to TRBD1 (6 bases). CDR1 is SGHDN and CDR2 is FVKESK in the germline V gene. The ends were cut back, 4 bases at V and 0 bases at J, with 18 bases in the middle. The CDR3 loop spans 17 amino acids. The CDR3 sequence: CASSRGYPGHMNTEAFF. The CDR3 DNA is TGTGCCAGCAGCCGAGGGTATCCGGGACATATGAACACTGAAGCTTTCTTT.

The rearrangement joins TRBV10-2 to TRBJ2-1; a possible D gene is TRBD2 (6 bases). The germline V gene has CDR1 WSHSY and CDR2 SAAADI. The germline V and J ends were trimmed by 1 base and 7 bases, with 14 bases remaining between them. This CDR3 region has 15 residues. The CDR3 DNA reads TGCGCCAGCAGTGAGTGGGACTCGTCTCGGAATGAGCAGTTCTTC. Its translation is CASSEWDSSRNEQFF.

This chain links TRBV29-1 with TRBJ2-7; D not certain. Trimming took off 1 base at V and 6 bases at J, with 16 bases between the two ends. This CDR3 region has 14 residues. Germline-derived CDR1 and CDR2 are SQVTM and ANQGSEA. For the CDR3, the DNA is TGCAGCGTTGAAGTCCAGATTGGATTTTCCGAGCAGTACTTC. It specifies CSVEVQIGFSEQYF.

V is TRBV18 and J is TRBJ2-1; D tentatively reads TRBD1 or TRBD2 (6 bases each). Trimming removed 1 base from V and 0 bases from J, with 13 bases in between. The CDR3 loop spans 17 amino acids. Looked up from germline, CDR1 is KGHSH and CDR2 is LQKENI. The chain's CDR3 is CASSPQGVGSSYNEQFF. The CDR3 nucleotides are TGTGCCAGCTCACCACAGGGGGTCGGGAGCTCCTACAATGAGCAGTTCTTC.

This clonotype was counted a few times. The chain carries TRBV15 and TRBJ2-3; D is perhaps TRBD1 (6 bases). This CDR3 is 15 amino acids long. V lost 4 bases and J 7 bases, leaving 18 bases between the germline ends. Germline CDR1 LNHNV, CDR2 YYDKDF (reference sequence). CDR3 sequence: CATSTVQGPRNTQYF. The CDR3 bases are TGTGCCACCAGCACCGTACAGGGCCCTAGGAATACGCAGTATTTT.

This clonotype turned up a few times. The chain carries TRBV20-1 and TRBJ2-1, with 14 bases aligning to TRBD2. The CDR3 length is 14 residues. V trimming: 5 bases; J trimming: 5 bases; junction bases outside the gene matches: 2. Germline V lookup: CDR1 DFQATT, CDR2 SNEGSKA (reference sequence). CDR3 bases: TGCAGTGCTCGGACTAGCGGGAGGAACAATGAGCAGTTCTTC. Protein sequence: CSARTSGRNNEQFF.

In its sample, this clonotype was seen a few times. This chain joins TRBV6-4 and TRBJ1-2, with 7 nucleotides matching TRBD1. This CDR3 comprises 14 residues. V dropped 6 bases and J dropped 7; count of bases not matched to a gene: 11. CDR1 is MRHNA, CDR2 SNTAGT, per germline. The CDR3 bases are TGTGCCAGCAGCCCGACAGGGTCTGGAGGTGGCTACACCTTC. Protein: CASSPTGSGGGYTF.

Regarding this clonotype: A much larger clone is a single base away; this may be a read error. CDR3 bases: TGTGCCAGCAGCACCGGGACAGTGACCTACGAGCAGTACTTC. It yields the protein CASSTGTVTYEQYF. The rearrangement joins TRBV28 to TRBJ2-7, with 7 bases lining up with TRBD1. The CDR3 is 14 residues long. V was clipped by 6 bases and J by 2 bases; unmatched bases: 7. Germline assignment: CDR1 MDHEN and CDR2 SYDVKM. Full variable domain (missing parts from reference TRBV28 and TRBJ2-7): DVKVTQSSRYLVKRTGEKVFLECVQDMDHENMFWYRQDPGLGLRLIYFSYDVKMKEKGDIPEGYSVSREKKERFSLILESASTNQTSMYLCASSTGTVTYEQYFGPGTRLTVT.

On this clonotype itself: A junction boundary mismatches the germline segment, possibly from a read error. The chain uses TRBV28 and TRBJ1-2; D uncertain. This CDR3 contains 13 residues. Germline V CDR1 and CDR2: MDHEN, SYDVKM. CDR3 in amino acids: CASSLSPSRGYTF. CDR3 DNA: TGTGCCAGTAGTTTAAGCCCCTCGCGGGGCTACACCTTC.